The 3 T cell receptor beta chains below come from one sample, sequenced in a study of cytomegalovirus exposure and HLA in healthy donors. The primer mix had 60 Vbeta and 13 Jbeta primers. The data were produced by immunoSEQ multiplex PCR, yet TCRdb's version contains in-frame clones alone and is incomplete. The sample lists under 110,000 clones; approximately 72% were seen once. Sequenced input: PBMCs. The receptors here all came from a woman aged 40 to 50 in good health and CMV-seronegative.

With regard to this clone: Sequence at one end of the junction differs from germline and may be a read error. This sample includes further DNA sequences coding for the same CDR3. The chain has TRBV7-9 and TRBJ2-7; D not resolved. The CDR3 spans 12 residues. CDR1 SEHNR and CDR2 FQNEAQ come from the germline V gene (reference sequence). In DNA form, the CDR3 reads TGTTCCAGCAGCTTAGGTAGCTACGAGCAGTACTTC. Translating gives CSSSLGSYEQYF.

The chain recombines TRBV9 with TRBJ2-5; D not certain. Germline-derived CDR1 and CDR2 are SGDLS and YYNGEE. The ends were cut back, 3 bases at V and 1 base at J, with 13 bases in the middle. The CDR3 totals 15 residues. CDR3 DNA sequence: TGTGCCAGCAGCGCGACCCTCGCGGCCCAAGAGACCCAGTACTTC. The encoded protein is CASSATLAAQETQYF.

The chain employs TRBV7-3 and TRBJ1-4, with 12 bases matching TRBD1. The germline CDR1 and CDR2 sequences are SGHTA and FQGTGA. Unmatched junction bases numbered 15, after V lost 5 bases and J lost 2 bases. The CDR3 length is 20 residues. CDR3 coding DNA: TGTGCCAGCAGCATATTATCCCCTGGGGGACAGGGGGCGACTAATGAAAAACTGTTTTTT. Residues: CASSILSPGGQGATNEKLFF.